The TCR beta chain under discussion was sequenced for a study of T-cell reconstitution after alpha-beta-depleted transplantation in children. General study results and limits: It was newly produced T cells that mostly accounted for T-cell counts and diversity one year after transplant. Several hundred graft clones that had expanded were reportedly the source of alpha-beta T cells about two months after transplant.

Worth noting for this clonotype: Its antigen is undetermined.

The CDR3 is 15 residues long. Germline V CDR1 and CDR2: LGHDT, YNNKEL (reference sequence). The V end was cut by 2 bases, the J end by 0 bases, with 8 bases between. Unique molecular identifiers were incorporated during preparation of the TCRbeta library. One entry per CDR3 protein, called by TCRdb with MiXCR from the PCR reads. The sample has about 1,000,000 distinct CDR3 sequences; around 30% are singletons. Here the sequenced sample was PBMCs, mostly from graft donor cells, taken 360 days after TCRalphabeta/CD19-depleted stem cell transplant. This TCR came from a boy in the first two years of life who had a stem cell transplant for SCID, so the T cells may come from the graft donor. V usage is TRBV3-1 and J usage is TRBJ2-4; the D gene is possibly TRBD1 (5 bases). CDR3 sequence: CASSQPTVAKNIQYF. The CDR3 coding sequence is TGTGCCAGCAGCCAACCGACAGTAGCCAAAAACATTCAGTACTTC.